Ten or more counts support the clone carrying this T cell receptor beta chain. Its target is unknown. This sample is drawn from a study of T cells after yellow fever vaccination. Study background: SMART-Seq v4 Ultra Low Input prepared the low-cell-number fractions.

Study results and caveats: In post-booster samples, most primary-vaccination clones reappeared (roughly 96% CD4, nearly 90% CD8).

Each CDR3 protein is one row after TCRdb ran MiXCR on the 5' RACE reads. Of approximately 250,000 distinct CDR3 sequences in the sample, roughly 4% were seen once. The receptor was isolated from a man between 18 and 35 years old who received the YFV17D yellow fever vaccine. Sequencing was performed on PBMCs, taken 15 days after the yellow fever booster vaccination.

CDR3 sequence (DNA): TGCGCCAGCAGCTTGGTAGGCGGGGGAAAGGGCAATGAGCAGTTCTTC. This translates into CASSLVGGGKGNEQFF. This chain links TRBV5-1 with TRBJ2-1; 7 bases map to TRBD2. This CDR3 region has 16 residues. In germline, CDR1 is SGHRS, CDR2 YFSETQ. The J segment lost 6 bases and the V segment lost 0 bases, leaving 9 bases of the junction unmatched.